The 11 T cell receptor beta chains below all came from one sample that was sequenced in a study of OX40 agonist ivuxolimab in advanced cancers. Libraries were prepared by immunoSEQ multiplex PCR; TCRdb keeps only in-frame clonotypes and omits some of them. The sample shows 74,000 or so clones, about nine tenths of them seen only once. This material consisted of CD4+ or CD8+ T cells sorted from blood, taken in a trial of the OX40 agonist ivuxolimab. All receptors derive from an adult with an advanced solid tumor such as melanoma, head and neck, liver or kidney cancer.

The chain has TRBV28 and TRBJ1-1; D uncertain. The V end was cut by 3 bases, the J end by 0 bases, with 11 bases between. This CDR3 spans 15 amino acids. The germline V gene has CDR1 MDHEN and CDR2 SYDVKM. The DNA of the CDR3 is TGTGCCAGCAGTTTTTCAGGTTACATGAACACTGAAGCTTTCTTT. This translates into CASSFSGYMNTEAFF.

The V call is TRBV11-2, the J call TRBJ2-7, with D uncertain. V lost 2 bases and J 4 bases, leaving 3 bases between the germline ends. CDR1 SGHAT and CDR2 FQNNGV come from the germline V gene. CDR3 length: 11 residues. In DNA, the CDR3 is TGTGCCAGCAGCTTAACATACGAGCAGTACTTC. As protein: CASSLTYEQYF.

The chain uses TRBV5-1 and TRBJ1-1, with D tentatively TRBD1 (5 bases). CDR1 and CDR2 (germline): SGHRS, YFSETQ. The CDR3 runs 13 residues. The V and J ends lost 7 bases and 3 bases respectively, with 13 bases between them. CDR3 sequence reads: CASYTGGDTEAFF. The DNA of the CDR3 is TGCGCCAGCTATACCGGGGGGGACACTGAAGCTTTCTTT.

The J gene is TRBJ1-1, the V gene TRBV2, with TRBD1 as a possible D gene (5 bases). V was cut by 7 bases and J by 4 bases, with 13 bases left in between. The germline V gene encodes CDR1 SNHLY and CDR2 FYNNEI. The CDR3 runs 13 residues. CDR3 DNA sequence: TGTGCCAGCATGGGGGGAAGGAGCACTGAAGCTTTCTTT. It codes for CASMGGRSTEAFF.

The chain couples TRBV4-2 to TRBJ2-1; 9 bases line up with TRBD1. The junction had 6 bases not matched to a gene; V was cut back by 3 bases and J by 6 bases. The CDR3 is 15 residues long. CDR1 is LGHNA and CDR2 is YNFKEQ in the germline V gene. The CDR3 DNA follows: TGTGCCAGCAGCCAGGGGATGACAGGGGGCAATGAGCAGTTCTTC. Translating it yields CASSQGMTGGNEQFF.

The J gene is TRBJ1-4, the V gene TRBV19, with D perhaps TRBD1 (5 bases). V lost 2 bases to trimming and J lost 0 bases, with 7 bases between them. The CDR3 is 15 amino acids. CDR1 and CDR2 from the germline V gene are LNHDA and SQIVND (reference sequence). In DNA form, the CDR3 reads TGTGCCAGTAGTATAAAGGGGACAACTAATGAAAAACTGTTTTTT. Translated, it gives CASSIKGTTNEKLFF.

The chain couples TRBV30 to TRBJ1-1; a possible D gene is TRBD1 (6 bases). This CDR3 has 14 residues. With 7 bases removed from V and 0 bases from J, the gap between germline ends came to 15 bases. Per germline, CDR1 GTSNPN and CDR2 SVGIG (reference sequence). The CDR3 region has the DNA TGTGCCTCTAGACCGACAGGCTTGAACACTGAAGCTTTCTTT. Amino acid sequence: CASRPTGLNTEAFF.

J is TRBJ1-4 and V is TRBV28; TRBD1 agrees at 8 bases. CDR1 and CDR2 (germline): MDHEN, SYDVKM. The ends lost 5 bases at V and 7 bases at J; junction bases unmatched: 9. The CDR3 is made up of 15 amino acids. In DNA form, the CDR3 reads TGTGCCAGCAGTCTTAACAGGGGGGGTAGTGAAAAACTGTTTTTT. The encoded protein is CASSLNRGGSEKLFF.

This sequence joins TRBV28 and TRBJ2-1; a weak D match, TRBD1 (6 bases). The V end was cut by 3 bases, the J end by 1 base, with 19 bases between. CDR3 length equals 18 residues. Germline-derived CDR1 and CDR2 are MDHEN and SYDVKM. The CDR3 is CASSLSTGLGTSYNEQFF. CDR3 in DNA: TGTGCCAGCAGTTTGTCAACAGGGCTGGGGACGTCCTACAATGAGCAGTTCTTC.

V usage is TRBV7-3 and J usage is TRBJ2-1, with D possibly matching TRBD1 (5 bases). V was clipped by 6 bases and J by 2 bases, with 11 bases between them. CDR1 is SGHTA, CDR2 FQGTGA, per germline. The CDR3 is 14 amino acids. For the CDR3, the DNA is TGTGCCAGCAGTGGACACGGAGCCTACAATGAGCAGTTCTTC. Translating it yields CASSGHGAYNEQFF. Variable domain in full (rest from reference TRBV7-3 and TRBJ2-1): GAGVSQTPSNKVTEKGKYVELRCDPISGHTALYWYRQSLGQGPEFLIYFQGTGAADDSGLPNDRFFAVRPEGSVSTLKIQRTERGDSAVYLCASSGHGAYNEQFFGPGTRLTVL.

The genes are TRBV19 and TRBJ1-1; perhaps TRBD1 as D (5 bases). CDR1 is LNHDA, CDR2 SQIVND, per germline (reference sequence). The CDR3 is 14 amino acids. V was cut by 8 bases and J by 1 base, with 14 bases left in between. CDR3 loop: CASRTTAKNTEAFF. The CDR3 nucleotides read TGTGCCAGTCGGACGACAGCAAAGAACACTGAAGCTTTCTTT.